These 11 T cell receptor beta chains originate from one sample sequenced in a study of PD-1 blockade in classical Hodgkin lymphoma. Time point in this sample: cycle 4 day 1 (C4D1), after more than five weeks of nivolumab. Every patient experienced relapse after autologous stem cell transplantation, and brentuximab vedotin exposure varied. This table comes from immunoSEQ multiplex PCR, and its TCRdb copy is limited to in-frame clones, with some not included. The sample lists tens of thousands of clones, about 77% occurring once. The sample here was peripheral blood mononuclear cells (PBMCs), taken before the fourth cycle of nivolumab. These receptors were obtained from a human donor with classical Hodgkin lymphoma.

The sample holds a few counts of this clone. The chain joins TRBV19 to TRBJ1-5; perhaps TRBD1 as D (5 bases). Trimming removed 6 bases at V and 3 bases at J, with 21 bases between. This CDR3 contains 17 residues. CDR1 and CDR2 from the germline V gene are LNHDA and SQIVND (reference sequence). CDR3 in DNA: TGTGCCAGTAGGATCCACATCAGCCAGGGAGACAATCAGCCCCAGCATTTT. Protein product: CASRIHISQGDNQPQHF.

The chain has TRBV9 and TRBJ2-5; either TRBD1 or TRBD2 may supply D (6 bases each). V shed 4 bases and J shed 1 base, with 20 bases lying between them. This CDR3 is built from 17 residues. The germline CDR1 and CDR2 sequences are SGDLS and YYNGEE. As DNA, the CDR3 is TGTGCCAGCAGCCCACGGTGGGGGGCATCCGGCCAAGAGACCCAGTACTTC. Translation: CASSPRWGASGQETQYF.

This chain joins TRBV6-5 and TRBJ1-3; possible D gene TRBD1, 6 bases. V was cut by 6 bases and J by 3 bases, with 9 bases left in between. The CDR3 spans 13 residues. Germline V lookup: CDR1 MNHEY, CDR2 SVGAGI. The CDR3 sequence: CASRSGDGNTIYF. The CDR3, as DNA: TGTGCCAGCAGGTCAGGGGATGGAAACACCATATATTTT.

The V and J genes are TRBV6-6 and TRBJ2-3; unclear D gene. Trimming took 6 bases from V and 3 from J, leaving 10 bases between them. The CDR3 has 13 amino acids. Germline V CDR1 and CDR2: MNHNY, SVGAGI (reference sequence). The CDR3 reads CASRPIGTDTQYF. The DNA for the CDR3 is TGTGCCAGCAGGCCCATTGGTACAGATACGCAGTATTTT.

The chain links TRBV6-5 to TRBJ1-1; a weak D match, TRBD1 (6 bases). Germline V gene lookup returns CDR1 MNHEY and CDR2 SVGAGI. The CDR3 is 14 residues long. The V and J ends lost 8 bases and 5 bases respectively, with 18 bases between them. The CDR3 coding sequence is TGTGCCAGCGGGTGGGGGGGCGCGGATACTGAAGCTTTCTTT. Amino acid sequence: CASGWGGADTEAFF.

This clone showed up just a few times. V usage is TRBV6-1 and J usage is TRBJ1-1, with D hard to call. Trimming took off 1 base at V and 0 bases at J, with 9 bases between the two ends. The germline V gene has CDR1 MNHNS and CDR2 SASEGT. There are 15 residues in the CDR3. The chain's CDR3 is CASSEGRSLNTEAFF. CDR3 nucleotides: TGTGCCAGCAGTGAAGGGAGATCATTGAACACTGAAGCTTTCTTT.

The rearrangement joins TRBV11-3 to TRBJ2-5; D ambiguous. The V and J ends lost 1 base and 1 base respectively, with 7 bases between them. Germline V lookup: CDR1 SGHNT, CDR2 YENEEA. The CDR3 is 14 amino acids. The CDR3 reads CASSLGYGQETQYF. Written as DNA, the CDR3 is TGTGCCAGCAGCTTAGGTTACGGCCAAGAGACCCAGTACTTC. Combining the CDR3 with reference TRBV11-3 and TRBJ2-5 gives the whole variable domain EAGVVQSPRYKIIEKKQPVAFWCNPISGHNTLYWYLQNLGQGPELLIRYENEEAVDDSQLPKDRFSAERLKGVDSTLKIQPAELGDSAVYLCASSLGYGQETQYFGPGTRLLVL.

The rearrangement links TRBV5-6 to TRBJ2-5, with TRBD2 matching over 11 bases. Trimming removed 2 bases from V and 4 bases from J; junction bases left unmatched: 4. The CDR3 has 15 residues. Germline V gives CDR1 SGHDT, CDR2 YYEEEE. The CDR3 is CASSFIAGGAETQYF. CDR3 nucleotides: TGTGCCAGCAGCTTTATAGCGGGGGGGGCAGAGACCCAGTACTTC.

The V and J genes are TRBV14 and TRBJ1-5; D unresolved. The CDR3 has 13 amino acids. With 5 bases removed from V and 3 bases from J, the gap between germline ends came to 8 bases. Germline values: CDR1 SGHDN, CDR2 FVKESK. CDR3 protein: CASSIRDNQPQHF. For the CDR3, the DNA is TGTGCCAGCAGCATCCGGGACAATCAGCCCCAGCATTTT.

The chain combines TRBV19 with TRBJ2-6; D possibly uses TRBD1 or TRBD2 (5 bases each). Germline V lookup: CDR1 LNHDA, CDR2 SQIVND (reference sequence). Trimming cost V 6 bases and J 4 bases, with 16 bases left between them. The CDR3 sequence is 16 residues long. The CDR3 bases are TGTGCCAGTAGGGAGGTGGGGCGCGGAGGGGCCAACGTCCTGACTTTC. It encodes CASREVGRGGANVLTF.

CDR3 sequence (DNA): TGTGCCAGCAGCCAATATCAGGGGGCGACCGGAAACACCATATATTTT. This gives the protein CASSQYQGATGNTIYF. V and J are TRBV11-2 and TRBJ1-3, with 8 positions matching TRBD1. With 5 bases clipped from V and 4 bases from J, the junction kept 10 bases outside the gene matches. Germline V gene sequence: CDR1 SGHAT, CDR2 FQNNGV. The CDR3 runs 16 residues. The variable domain in full, completed from reference TRBV11-2 and TRBJ1-3, reads EAGVAQSPRYKIIEKRQSVAFWCNPISGHATLYWYQQILGQGPKLLIQFQNNGVVDDSQLPKDRFSAERLKGVDSTLKIQPAKLEDSAVYLCASSQYQGATGNTIYFGEGSWLTVV.